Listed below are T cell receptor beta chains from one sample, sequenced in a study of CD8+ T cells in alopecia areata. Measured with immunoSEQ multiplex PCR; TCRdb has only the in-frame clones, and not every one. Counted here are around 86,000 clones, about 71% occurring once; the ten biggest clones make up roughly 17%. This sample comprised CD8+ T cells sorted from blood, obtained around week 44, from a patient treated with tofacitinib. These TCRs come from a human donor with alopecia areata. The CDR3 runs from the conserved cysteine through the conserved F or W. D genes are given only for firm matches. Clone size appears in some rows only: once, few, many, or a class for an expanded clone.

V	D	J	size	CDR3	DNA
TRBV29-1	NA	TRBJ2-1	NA	CSVRYNEQFF	TGCAGCGTACGGTACAATGAGCAGTTCTTC
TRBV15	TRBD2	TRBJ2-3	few	CATSRDGTSGADTQYF	TGTGCCACCAGCAGAGATGGGACTAGCGGGGCAGATACGCAGTATTTT
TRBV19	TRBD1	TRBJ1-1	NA	CASGTGTEAFF	TGTGCCAGTGGGACAGGAACTGAAGCTTTCTTT
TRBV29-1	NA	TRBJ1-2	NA	CSVDSPTNYGYTF	TGCAGCGTAGACAGCCCAACTAACTATGGCTACACCTTC
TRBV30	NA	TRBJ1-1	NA	CAWIPSGNTEAFF	TGTGCCTGGATTCCGTCTGGGAACACTGAAGCTTTCTTT
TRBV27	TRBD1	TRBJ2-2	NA	CASRTIGTGDTGELFF	TGTGCCAGCAGGACAATCGGGACAGGGGACACCGGGGAGCTGTTTTTT
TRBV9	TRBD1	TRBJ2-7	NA	CASSVGGMRDRAHEQYF	TGTGCCAGCAGCGTAGGGGGGATGCGGGACAGGGCCCACGAGCAGTACTTC
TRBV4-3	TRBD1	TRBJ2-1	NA	CASSRTGGTEQFF	TGCGCCAGCAGCAGAACAGGGGGCACTGAGCAGTTCTTC
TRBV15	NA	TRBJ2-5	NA	CATSPTGMDQETQYF	TGTGCCACCAGCCCTACAGGGATGGACCAAGAGACCCAGTACTTC
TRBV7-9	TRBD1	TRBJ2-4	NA	CASSSNTGTGKNIQYF	TGTGCCAGCAGCTCGAATACCGGGACAGGGAAAAACATTCAGTACTTC
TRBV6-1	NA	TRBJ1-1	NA	CASSQTGTRTEAFF	TGTGCCAGCAGTCAAACCGGGACACGGACTGAAGCTTTCTTT
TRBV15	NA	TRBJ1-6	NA	CATSRGGLGSPLHF	TGTGCCACCAGCAGGGGGGGGCTTGGTTCACCCCTCCACTTT
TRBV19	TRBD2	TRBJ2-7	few	CASSSTSGGYYEQYF	TGTGCCAGTAGTTCCACTAGCGGGGGCTACTACGAGCAGTACTTC
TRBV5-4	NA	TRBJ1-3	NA	CASSSVAGNTIYF	TGTGCCAGCAGCTCCGTTGCTGGAAACACCATATATTTT
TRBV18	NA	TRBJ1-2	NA	CASSPRGNRAYGYTF	TGTGCCAGCTCACCACGGGGAAACAGGGCATATGGCTACACCTTC
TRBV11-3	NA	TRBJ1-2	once	CASSFNQESYGYTF	TGTGCCAGCAGCTTTAACCAGGAGAGTTATGGCTACACCTTC
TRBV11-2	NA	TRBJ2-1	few	CASSLSRRRSYNEQFF	TGTGCCAGCAGCTTATCCCGCAGAAGATCCTACAATGAGCAGTTCTTC
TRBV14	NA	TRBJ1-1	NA	CASSPRQNTEAFF	TGTGCCAGCAGCCCCCGTCAGAACACTGAAGCTTTCTTT
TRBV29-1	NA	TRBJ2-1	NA	CSVEEGSRNEQFF	TGCAGCGTTGAGGAGGGCAGCCGCAATGAGCAGTTCTTC
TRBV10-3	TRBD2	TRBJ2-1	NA	CAISPLAGGSYNEQFF	TGTGCCATCAGCCCACTAGCGGGGGGCTCCTACAATGAGCAGTTCTTC
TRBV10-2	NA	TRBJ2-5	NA	CASSGARVRETQYF	TGCGCCAGCAGCGGGGCCAGGGTGAGAGAGACCCAGTACTTC
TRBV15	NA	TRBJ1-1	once	CATSRGEGPRAFF	TGTGCCACCAGCAGAGGAGAGGGGCCCCGCGCTTTCTTT
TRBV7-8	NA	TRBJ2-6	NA	CASSLTLAGANVLTF	TGTGCCAGCAGCCTAACCCTGGCCGGGGCCAACGTCCTGACTTTC
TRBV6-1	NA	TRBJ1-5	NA	CASSPIGQPQHF	TGTGCCAGCAGCCCTATAGGGCAGCCCCAGCATTTT
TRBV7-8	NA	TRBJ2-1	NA	CASSSAPGGNNEQFF	TGTGCCAGCAGCTCCGCCCCGGGGGGCAACAATGAGCAGTTCTTC
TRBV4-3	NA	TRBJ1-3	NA	CASSQLTGPAISGNTIYF	TGCGCCAGCAGCCAACTTACCGGACCGGCGATCTCTGGAAACACCATATATTTT
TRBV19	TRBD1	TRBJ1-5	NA	CASKDREWNQPQHF	TGTGCCAGTAAGGACAGGGAGTGGAATCAGCCCCAGCATTTT
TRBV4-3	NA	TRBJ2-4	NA	CASSQDRAGGGEAKNIQYF	TGCGCCAGCAGCCAAGATCGGGCAGGGGGAGGCGAAGCCAAAAACATTCAGTACTTC
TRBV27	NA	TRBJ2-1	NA	CASSLSWGRGGNEQFF	TGTGCCAGCAGTTTATCTTGGGGAAGGGGGGGGAATGAGCAGTTCTTC
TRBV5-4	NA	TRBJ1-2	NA	CASSVGPTGYTF	TGTGCCAGCAGCGTGGGACCTACCGGCTACACCTTC
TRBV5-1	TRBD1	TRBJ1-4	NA	CASSLGSGTETYNEKLFF	TGCGCCAGCAGCTTGGGGAGTGGGACAGAGACCTATAATGAAAAACTGTTTTTT
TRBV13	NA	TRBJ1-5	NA	CASSLGQGVQPQHF	TGTGCCAGCAGCTTAGGACAGGGTGTTCAGCCCCAGCATTTT
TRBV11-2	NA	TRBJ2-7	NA	CASSLGGIEQYF	TGTGCCAGCAGCTTAGGAGGGATCGAGCAGTACTTC
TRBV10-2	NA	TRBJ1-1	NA	CASSGTGSRGNTEAFF	TGCGCCAGCAGTGGCACAGGGTCTCGGGGGAACACTGAAGCTTTCTTT
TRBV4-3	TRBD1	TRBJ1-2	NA	CASSRTGAIYGYTF	TGCGCCAGCAGCCGGACAGGGGCGATCTATGGCTACACCTTC
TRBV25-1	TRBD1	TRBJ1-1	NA	CASSPGGLNTEAFF	TGTGCCAGCAGTCCAGGGGGCCTTAACACTGAAGCTTTCTTT
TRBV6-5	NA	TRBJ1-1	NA	CASSYSEELMNTEAFF	TGTGCCAGCAGTTATTCAGAAGAACTGATGAACACTGAAGCTTTCTTT
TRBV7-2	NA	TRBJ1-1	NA	CASSPGPAGGTEAFF	TGTGCCAGCAGCCCAGGGCCCGCCGGGGGCACTGAAGCTTTCTTT
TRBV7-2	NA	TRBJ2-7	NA	CASSLASRVEAYEQYF	TGTGCCAGCAGCTTAGCGTCTCGGGTGGAGGCCTACGAGCAGTACTTC
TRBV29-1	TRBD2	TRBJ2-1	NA	CSVEANILTSGGFNEQFF	TGCAGCGTTGAAGCAAACATCCTGACTAGCGGGGGGTTCAATGAGCAGTTCTTC
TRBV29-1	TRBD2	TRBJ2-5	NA	CSVEVAGGLETQYF	TGCAGCGTTGAAGTAGCGGGGGGTTTGGAGACCCAGTACTTC
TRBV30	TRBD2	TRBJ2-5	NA	CAWSVPLAGGLRETQYF	TGTGCCTGGAGTGTCCCACTAGCGGGGGGCCTTCGGGAGACCCAGTACTTC
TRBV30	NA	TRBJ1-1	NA	CAWSVPTEAFF	TGTGCCTGGAGTGTTCCCACTGAAGCTTTCTTT
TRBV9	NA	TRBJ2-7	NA	CASSVEARAYEQYF	TGTGCCAGCAGCGTAGAGGCCAGGGCCTACGAGCAGTACTTC
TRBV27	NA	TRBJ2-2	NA	CASSLTGEGTGELFF	TGTGCCAGCAGTTTAACAGGGGAGGGCACCGGGGAGCTGTTTTTT
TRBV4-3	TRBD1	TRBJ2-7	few	CASSPTGDEQYF	TGCGCCAGCAGCCCGACAGGGGACGAGCAGTACTTC
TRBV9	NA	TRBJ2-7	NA	CASSVDGDPYEQYF	TGTGCCAGCAGCGTAGATGGGGATCCCTACGAGCAGTACTTC
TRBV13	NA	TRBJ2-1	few	CASSFDGESSYNEQFF	TGTGCCAGCAGCTTCGATGGGGAGAGCTCCTACAATGAGCAGTTCTTC
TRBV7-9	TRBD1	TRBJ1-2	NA	CASSLGQDVRYGYTF	TGTGCCAGCAGCCTAGGACAGGACGTACGGTATGGCTACACCTTC
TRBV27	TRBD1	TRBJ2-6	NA	CASSPQGSGANVLTF	TGTGCCAGCAGTCCACAGGGGTCTGGGGCCAACGTCCTGACTTTC